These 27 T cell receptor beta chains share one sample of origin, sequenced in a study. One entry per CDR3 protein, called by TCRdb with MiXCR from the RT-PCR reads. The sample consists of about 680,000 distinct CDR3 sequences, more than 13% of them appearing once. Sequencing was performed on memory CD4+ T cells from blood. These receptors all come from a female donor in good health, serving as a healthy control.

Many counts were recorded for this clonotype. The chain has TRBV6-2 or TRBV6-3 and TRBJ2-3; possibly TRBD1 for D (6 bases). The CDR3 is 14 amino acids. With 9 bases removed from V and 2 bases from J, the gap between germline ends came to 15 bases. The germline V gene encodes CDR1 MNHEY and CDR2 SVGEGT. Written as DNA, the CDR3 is TGTGCCAGTGTCCCGGACAGCAACACAGATACGCAGTATTTT. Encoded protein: CASVPDSNTDTQYF.

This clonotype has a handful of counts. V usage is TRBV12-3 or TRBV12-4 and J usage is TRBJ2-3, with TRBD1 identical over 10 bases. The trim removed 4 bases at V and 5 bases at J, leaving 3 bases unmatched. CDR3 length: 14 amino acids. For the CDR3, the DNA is TGTGCCAGCAGTTGGACAGGGGGGGGAGATACGCAGTATTTT. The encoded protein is CASSWTGGGDTQYF.

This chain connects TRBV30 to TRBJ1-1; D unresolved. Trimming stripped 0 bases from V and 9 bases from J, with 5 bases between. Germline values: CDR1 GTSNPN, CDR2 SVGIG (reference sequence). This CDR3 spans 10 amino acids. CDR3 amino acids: CAWSVLQAFF. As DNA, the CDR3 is TGTGCCTGGAGTGTACTTCAAGCTTTCTTT.

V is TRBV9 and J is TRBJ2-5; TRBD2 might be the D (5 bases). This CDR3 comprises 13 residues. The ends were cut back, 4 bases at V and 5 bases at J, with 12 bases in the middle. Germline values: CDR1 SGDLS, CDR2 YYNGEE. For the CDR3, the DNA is TGTGCCAGCAGCCTAGCAGTCGCGGAGACCCAGTACTTC. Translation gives CASSLAVAETQYF.

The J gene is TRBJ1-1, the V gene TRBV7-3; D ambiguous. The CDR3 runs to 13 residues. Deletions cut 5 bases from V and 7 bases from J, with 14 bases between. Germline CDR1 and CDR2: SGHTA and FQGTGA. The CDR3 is CASSRRRDNEAFF. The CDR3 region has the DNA TGTGCCAGCAGCCGCCGAAGAGATAATGAAGCTTTCTTT.

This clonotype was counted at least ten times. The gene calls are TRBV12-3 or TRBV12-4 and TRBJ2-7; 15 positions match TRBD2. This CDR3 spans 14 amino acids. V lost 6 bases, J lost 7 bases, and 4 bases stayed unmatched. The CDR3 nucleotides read TGTGCCAGCAGAGGACTAGCGGGAGGGCCGGAGCAGTACTTC. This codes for CASRGLAGGPEQYF.

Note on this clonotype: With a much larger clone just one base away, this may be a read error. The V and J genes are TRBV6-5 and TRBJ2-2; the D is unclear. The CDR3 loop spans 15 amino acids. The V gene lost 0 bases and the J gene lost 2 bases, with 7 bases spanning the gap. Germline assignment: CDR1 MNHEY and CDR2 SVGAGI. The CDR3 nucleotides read TGTGCCAGCAGTTACTCGAGCTTCAACACCGGGGAGCTGTTTTTT. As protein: CASSYSSFNTGELFF.

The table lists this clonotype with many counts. The CDR3 bases are TGTGCCAGCAGGACCGAGGGAGCGGGAGAGCAGTACTTC. Its translation: CASRTEGAGEQYF. This sequence joins TRBV7-9 and TRBJ2-7, with 7 bases matching TRBD2. Germline V lookup: CDR1 SEHNR, CDR2 FQNEAQ (reference sequence). The CDR3 is 13 amino acids. V trimming: 6 bases; J trimming: 7 bases; junction bases outside the gene matches: 9.

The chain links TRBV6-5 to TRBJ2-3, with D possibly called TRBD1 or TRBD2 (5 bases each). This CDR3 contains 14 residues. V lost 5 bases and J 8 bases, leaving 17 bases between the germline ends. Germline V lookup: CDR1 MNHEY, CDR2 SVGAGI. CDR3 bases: TGTGCCAGCAGTCCCCCCCTCGGGACCGGTACGCAGTATTTT. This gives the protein CASSPPLGTGTQYF.

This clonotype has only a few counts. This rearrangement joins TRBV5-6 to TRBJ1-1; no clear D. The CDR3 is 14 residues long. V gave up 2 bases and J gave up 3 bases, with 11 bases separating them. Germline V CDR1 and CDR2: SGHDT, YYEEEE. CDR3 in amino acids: CASSFWRFYTEAFF. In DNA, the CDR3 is TGTGCCAGCAGCTTTTGGCGGTTCTACACTGAAGCTTTCTTT.

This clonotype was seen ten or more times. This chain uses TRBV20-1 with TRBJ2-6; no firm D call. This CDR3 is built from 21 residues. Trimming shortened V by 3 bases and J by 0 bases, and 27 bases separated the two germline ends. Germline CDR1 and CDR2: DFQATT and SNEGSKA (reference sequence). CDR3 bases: TGCAGTGCTAGGGGCGGCGGATCACCGCCCGAACCGCGCTCTGGGGCCAACGTCCTGACTTTC. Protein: CSARGGGSPPEPRSGANVLTF.

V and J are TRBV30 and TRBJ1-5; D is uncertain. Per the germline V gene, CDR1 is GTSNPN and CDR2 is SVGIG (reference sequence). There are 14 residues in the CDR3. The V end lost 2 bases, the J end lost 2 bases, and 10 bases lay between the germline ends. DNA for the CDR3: TGTGCCTGGAGTCTCGGGCGGGGCAATCAGCCCCAGCATTTT. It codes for CAWSLGRGNQPQHF.

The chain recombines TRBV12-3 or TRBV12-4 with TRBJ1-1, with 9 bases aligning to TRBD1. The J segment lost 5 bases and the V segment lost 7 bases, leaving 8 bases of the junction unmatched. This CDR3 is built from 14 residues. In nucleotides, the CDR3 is TGTGCCAGCACCCCAACCGGGACAGGGACTGAAGCTTTCTTT. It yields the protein CASTPTGTGTEAFF.

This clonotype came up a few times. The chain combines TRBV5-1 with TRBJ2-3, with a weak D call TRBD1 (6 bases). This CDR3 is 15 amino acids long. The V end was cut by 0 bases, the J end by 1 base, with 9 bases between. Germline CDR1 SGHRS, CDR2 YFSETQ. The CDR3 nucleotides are TGCGCCAGCAGCTTGGTAGGGGGAGGCACAGATACGCAGTATTTT. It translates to CASSLVGGGTDTQYF.

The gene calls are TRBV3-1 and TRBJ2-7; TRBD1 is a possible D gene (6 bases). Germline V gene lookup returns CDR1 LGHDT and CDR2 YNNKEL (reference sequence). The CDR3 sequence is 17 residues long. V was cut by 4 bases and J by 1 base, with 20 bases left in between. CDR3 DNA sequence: TGTGCCAGCAGCCCACCCGGCAGGGGATCCTTATCCTACGAGCAGTACTTC. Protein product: CASSPPGRGSLSYEQYF.

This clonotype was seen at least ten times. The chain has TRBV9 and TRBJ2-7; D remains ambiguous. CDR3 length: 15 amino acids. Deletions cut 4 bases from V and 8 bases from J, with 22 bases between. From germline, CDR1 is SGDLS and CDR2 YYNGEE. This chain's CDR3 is CASSSTPGPAGKQYF. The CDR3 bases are TGTGCCAGCAGCTCAACGCCCGGGCCCGCTGGAAAGCAGTACTTC. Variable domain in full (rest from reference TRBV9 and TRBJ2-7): DSGVTQTPKHLITATGQRVTLRCSPRSGDLSVYWYQQSLDQGLQFLIQYYNGEERAKGNILERFSAQQFPDLHSELNLSSLELGDSALYFCASSSTPGPAGKQYFGPGTRLTVT.

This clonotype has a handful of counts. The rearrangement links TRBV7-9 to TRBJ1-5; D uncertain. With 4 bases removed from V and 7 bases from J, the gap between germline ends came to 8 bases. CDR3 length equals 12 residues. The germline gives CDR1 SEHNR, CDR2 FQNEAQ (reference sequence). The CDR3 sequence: CASSYDMQPQHF. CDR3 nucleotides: TGTGCCAGCAGCTACGACATGCAGCCCCAGCATTTT.

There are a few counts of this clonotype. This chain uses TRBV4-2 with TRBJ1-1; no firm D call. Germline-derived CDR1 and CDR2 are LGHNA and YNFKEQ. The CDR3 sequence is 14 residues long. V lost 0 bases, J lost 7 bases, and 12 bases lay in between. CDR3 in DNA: TGTGCCAGCAGCCAAGACCGGAGATTCGGTGAAGCTTTCTTT. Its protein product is CASSQDRRFGEAFF.

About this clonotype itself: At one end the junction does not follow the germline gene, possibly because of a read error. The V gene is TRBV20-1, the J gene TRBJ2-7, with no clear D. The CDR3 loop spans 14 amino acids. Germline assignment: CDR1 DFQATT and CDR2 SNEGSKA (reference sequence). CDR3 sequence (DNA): TGCAGTGCTAGTGACGCTAGTCTCTCCCACGAGCAGTACTTC. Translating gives CSASDASLSHEQYF.

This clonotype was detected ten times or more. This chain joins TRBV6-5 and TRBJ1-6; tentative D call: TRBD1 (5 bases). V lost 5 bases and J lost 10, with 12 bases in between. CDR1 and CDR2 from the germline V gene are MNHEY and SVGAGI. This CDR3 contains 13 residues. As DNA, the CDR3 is TGTGCCAGCAGTCAATTAAGGGGCTCACCCCTCCACTTT. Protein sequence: CASSQLRGSPLHF.

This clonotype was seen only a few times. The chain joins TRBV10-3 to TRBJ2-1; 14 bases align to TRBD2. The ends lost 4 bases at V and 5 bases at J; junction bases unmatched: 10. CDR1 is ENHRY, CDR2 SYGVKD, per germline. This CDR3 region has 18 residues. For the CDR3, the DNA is TGTGCCATCAGTGCCGGGCCGGGACTAGCGGGAGTAGACAATGAGCAGTTCTTC. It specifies CAISAGPGLAGVDNEQFF.

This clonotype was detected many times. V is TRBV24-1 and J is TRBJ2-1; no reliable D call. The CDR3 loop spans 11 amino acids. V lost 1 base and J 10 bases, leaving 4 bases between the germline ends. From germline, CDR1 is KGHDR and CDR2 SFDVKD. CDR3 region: CATSDFGEQFF. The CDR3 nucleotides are TGTGCCACCAGTGATTTCGGCGAGCAGTTCTTC.

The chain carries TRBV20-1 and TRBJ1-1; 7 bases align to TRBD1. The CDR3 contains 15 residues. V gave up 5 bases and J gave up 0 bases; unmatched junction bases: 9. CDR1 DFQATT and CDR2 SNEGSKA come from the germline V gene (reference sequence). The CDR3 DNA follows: TGCAGTGCTCTACTGACAGGGAGGGTGAACACTGAAGCTTTCTTT. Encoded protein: CSALLTGRVNTEAFF.

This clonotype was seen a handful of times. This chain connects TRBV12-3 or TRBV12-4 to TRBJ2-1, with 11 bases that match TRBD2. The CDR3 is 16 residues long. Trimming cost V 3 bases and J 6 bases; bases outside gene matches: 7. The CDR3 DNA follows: TGTGCCAGCAGTTTGCCGGGACTAGCGGTGACCAATGAGCAGTTCTTC. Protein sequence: CASSLPGLAVTNEQFF.

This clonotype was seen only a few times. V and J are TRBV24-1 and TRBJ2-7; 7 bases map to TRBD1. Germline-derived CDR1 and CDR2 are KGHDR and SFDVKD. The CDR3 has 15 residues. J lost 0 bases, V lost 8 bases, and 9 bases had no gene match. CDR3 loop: CATTKDRFDSYEQYF. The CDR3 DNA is TGTGCCACCACCAAGGACAGGTTCGACTCCTACGAGCAGTACTTC.

The CDR3 sequence is CASSKVPYEQYF. The CDR3 DNA reads as TGTGCCAGCAGCAAAGTTCCTTACGAGCAGTACTTC. V gene TRBV21-1 combines with J gene TRBJ2-7. TRBV21-1 is a pseudogene locus. The CDR3 loop spans 12 amino acids.

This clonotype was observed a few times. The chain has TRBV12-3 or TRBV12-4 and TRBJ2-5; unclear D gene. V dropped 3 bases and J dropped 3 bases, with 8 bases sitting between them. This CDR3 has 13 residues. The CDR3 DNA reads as TGTGCCAGCAGTTTTCCCGGCAAAGAGACCCAGTACTTC. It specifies CASSFPGKETQYF.